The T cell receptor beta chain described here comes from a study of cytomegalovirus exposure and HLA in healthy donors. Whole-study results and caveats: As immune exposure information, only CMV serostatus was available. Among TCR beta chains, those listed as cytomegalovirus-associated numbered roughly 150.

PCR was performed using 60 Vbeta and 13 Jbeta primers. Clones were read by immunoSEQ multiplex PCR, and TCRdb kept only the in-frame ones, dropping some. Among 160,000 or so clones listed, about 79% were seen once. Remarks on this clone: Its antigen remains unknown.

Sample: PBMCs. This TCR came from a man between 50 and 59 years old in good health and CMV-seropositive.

CDR3 in amino acids: CASSTSSGWGQETQYF. For the CDR3, the DNA is TGCGCCAGCAGCACATCTAGCGGGTGGGGCCAAGAGACCCAGTACTTC. V is TRBV5-1 and J is TRBJ2-5, with 8 bases that match TRBD2. V gave up 4 bases and J gave up 1 base; unmatched junction bases: 9. CDR1 is SGHRS and CDR2 is YFSETQ in the germline V gene. This CDR3 has 16 amino acids.